This T cell receptor beta chain was sequenced for a study of shared clonotypes between healthy human individuals. Study-wide results and limits: Generally, estimated richness proved larger in naive subsets than it did in memory subsets.

The CDR3 has 13 residues. Germline V gene sequence: CDR1 SGHVS, CDR2 FNYEAQ. Trimming removed 4 bases from V and 2 bases from J, with 9 bases in between. This clone is a singleton in its sample. What it recognizes is unknown. Repertoires were generated with immunoSEQ multiplex PCR, while TCRdb's copy carries only in-frame clones and drops some. There are some 2,000,000 clones in the sample; less than 95% occur only once, and about 1.1% lies in the top ten. The naive CD8 fraction comprised CD45RO-negative cells positively selected for CCR7 and excluded terminally differentiated effector memory CD45RA+ cells.

This clonotype originated in a man younger than 30 in good health. The chain uses TRBV7-6 and TRBJ2-7, with D uncertain. Source material: naive CD8+ T cells sorted from blood. The CDR3: CASSSDSTYEQYF. The DNA of the CDR3 is TGTGCCAGCAGCTCCGATTCGACCTACGAGCAGTACTTC.